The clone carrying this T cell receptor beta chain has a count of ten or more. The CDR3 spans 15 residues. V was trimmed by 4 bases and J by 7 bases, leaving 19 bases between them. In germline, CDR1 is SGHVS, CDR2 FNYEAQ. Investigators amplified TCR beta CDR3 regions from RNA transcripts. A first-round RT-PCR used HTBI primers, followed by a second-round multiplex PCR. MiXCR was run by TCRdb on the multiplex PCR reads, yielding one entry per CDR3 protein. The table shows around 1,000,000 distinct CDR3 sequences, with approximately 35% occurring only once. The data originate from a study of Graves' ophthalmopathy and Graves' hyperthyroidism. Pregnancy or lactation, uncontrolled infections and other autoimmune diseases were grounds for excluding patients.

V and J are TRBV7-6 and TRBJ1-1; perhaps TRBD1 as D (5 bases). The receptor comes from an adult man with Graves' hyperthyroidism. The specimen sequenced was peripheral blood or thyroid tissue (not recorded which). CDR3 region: CASSSTTGGLFEAFF. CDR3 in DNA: TGTGCCAGCAGCTCTACCACCGGGGGACTTTTTGAAGCTTTCTTT.